The 17 T cell receptor beta chains presented below share a single source sample, sequenced in a study of spatial heterogeneity in lung cancer. General observations from the study: Mutation tallies in tumors tracked expanded intratumoral alpha and beta TCR counts.

Time point in this sample: sample taken at primary tumor resection. Antigens for these TCRs are unknown. TCRdb recomputed calls from the 5' RACE reads with MiXCR, one row per CDR3 protein. The data show fewer than 7,000 distinct CDR3 sequences, with roughly an eighth seen just once and 9.5% to 10% held by the top ten. The source was lung tumor tissue, collected at surgery. Receptor source: a male donor with early-stage non-small cell lung cancer.

The V and J genes are TRBV5-5 and TRBJ1-1; 7 bases agree with TRBD1. Germline lookup yields CDR1 SGHKS and CDR2 YYEKEE (reference sequence). Trimming at V came to 6 bases and at J to 3 bases, leaving 5 bases not matched to a gene. CDR3 length: 13 amino acids. This CDR3 reads CASTDRDDTEAFF. Here the CDR3 DNA reads TGTGCCAGCACCGACAGGGACGACACTGAAGCTTTCTTT.

The gene calls are TRBV10-3 and TRBJ2-7; 7 nucleotides line up with TRBD1. J gave up 0 bases and V 10 bases, and 9 bases lay outside the gene matches. This CDR3 has 14 amino acids. Per the germline V gene, CDR1 is ENHRY and CDR2 is SYGVKD. CDR3 sequence (DNA): TGTGCCAGCCAAAGGGACAGCAACTCCTACGAGCAGTACTTC. Amino acids: CASQRDSNSYEQYF.

The J gene is TRBJ2-5, the V gene TRBV5-4, with a tentative D call TRBD1 (6 bases). The CDR3 runs 14 residues. Germline V gene lookup returns CDR1 SGHNT and CDR2 YYREEE (reference sequence). Trimming removed 4 bases at V and 2 bases at J, with 12 bases between. CDR3 DNA sequence: TGTGCCAGCAGCCGGACAGTTTTTCAAGAGACCCAGTACTTC. It yields the protein CASSRTVFQETQYF. The complete variable domain, with remaining parts taken from reference TRBV5-4 and TRBJ2-5, reads ETGVTQSPTHLIKTRGQQVTLRCSSQSGHNTVSWYQQALGQGPQFIFQYYREEENGRGNFPPRFSGLQFPNYSSELNVNALELDDSALYLCASSRTVFQETQYFGPGTRLLVL.

At least ten counts were recorded for this clonotype. The chain uses TRBV18 and TRBJ1-4; D ambiguous. The CDR3 contains 12 residues. The germline V and J ends were trimmed by 5 bases and 8 bases, with 9 bases remaining between them. Germline CDR1 KGHSH, CDR2 LQKENI. CDR3 sequence: CASSGNNEKLFF. The CDR3 DNA sequence: TGTGCCAGCTCAGGGAACAACGAAAAACTGTTTTTT.

This clonotype was detected ten times or more. The rearrangement links TRBV11-2 to TRBJ2-2; TRBD1 matches 7 bases. The junction had 9 bases not matched to a gene; V was cut back by 5 bases and J by 3 bases. Germline values: CDR1 SGHAT, CDR2 FQNNGV. CDR3 length: 16 residues. CDR3 residues: CASSLQGGLDTGELFF. Written as DNA, the CDR3 is TGTGCCAGCAGCCTTCAAGGGGGCCTGGACACCGGGGAGCTGTTTTTT.

This clonotype was detected a few times. This may be a read error: a much more frequent sequence differs by one nucleotide. This rearrangement joins TRBV3-1 to TRBJ2-7, with D hard to call. Germline assignment: CDR1 LGHDT and CDR2 YNNKEL (reference sequence). Trimming stripped 0 bases from V and 6 bases from J, with 12 bases between. The CDR3 runs to 14 residues. This CDR3 reads CASSQDLEPFEQYF. The CDR3 coding sequence is TGTGCCAGCAGCCAAGATTTAGAACCCTTCGAGCAGTACTTC.

V is TRBV25-1 and J is TRBJ2-1; 7 positions agree with TRBD2. The CDR3 loop spans 13 amino acids. The germline CDR1 and CDR2 sequences are MGHDK and SYGVNS. Unmatched junction bases numbered 7, after V lost 1 base and J lost 13 bases. Here the CDR3 reads CASSEFGGGPQFF. The DNA for the CDR3 is TGTGCCAGCAGTGAATTCGGGGGAGGGCCTCAGTTCTTC.

V usage is TRBV27 and J usage is TRBJ2-3; no clear D gene. CDR3 length: 13 amino acids. The germline V gene has CDR1 MNHEY and CDR2 SMNVEV (reference sequence). V lost 9 bases and J 4 bases, leaving 14 bases between the germline ends. The CDR3 protein is CASTSSAADTQYF. CDR3 nucleotides: TGTGCCAGTACTTCGTCCGCGGCAGATACGCAGTATTTT.

This clonotype ranks as medium-sized (0.01 to 0.1%). This chain joins TRBV5-1 and TRBJ1-1, with D perhaps matching TRBD1 (5 bases). Germline values: CDR1 SGHRS, CDR2 YFSETQ. This CDR3 is built from 18 residues. The germline V and J ends were trimmed by 1 base and 0 bases, with 19 bases remaining between them. The CDR3 coding sequence is TGCGCCAGCAGCTTGACGGGGGACCCTACTATAATGAACACTGAAGCTTTCTTT. Translation: CASSLTGDPTIMNTEAFF.

In the case of this clonotype: A much larger clone differs from this one at a single base, so this may be a read error. CDR3 DNA: TGTGCCAGTACCTCGCGGGGTTCCGGGGAGCAGTTTTTT. Translation: CASTSRGSGEQFF. The chain combines TRBV19 with TRBJ2-2, with D tentatively TRBD2 (6 bases). In germline, CDR1 is LNHDA, CDR2 SQIVND (reference sequence). The CDR3 covers 13 residues.

This clonotype was found many times. The chain has TRBV20-1 and TRBJ2-1; D may be TRBD1 (6 bases). CDR1 is DFQATT, CDR2 SNEGSKA, per germline (reference sequence). The V end lost 5 bases, the J end lost 10 bases, and 12 bases lay between the germline ends. The CDR3 extends over 11 amino acids. The CDR3 loop is CSALRGGEQFF. The CDR3 DNA sequence: TGCAGTGCTCTCAGGGGTGGCGAGCAGTTCTTC.

This clonotype was recorded at least ten times. A read error may produce the germline difference seen at one junction end. The chain employs TRBV29-1 and TRBJ2-3; the D call may be TRBD1 or TRBD2 (5 bases each). This CDR3 spans 10 amino acids. From germline, CDR1 is SQVTM and CDR2 ANQGSEA. This CDR3 is CSWGPDPQYF. The CDR3 region has the DNA TGCAGCTGGGGACCAGATCCGCAGTATTTT.

This clonotype was detected a few times. This sequence joins TRBV7-2 and TRBJ1-5; maybe TRBD1 (5 bases). Germline V lookup: CDR1 SGHTA, CDR2 FQGNSA. The V end lost 2 bases, the J end lost 4 bases, and 9 bases lay between the germline ends. This CDR3 region has 14 residues. CDR3 region: CASSLQGGNQPQHF. In nucleotides, the CDR3 is TGTGCCAGCAGCTTACAGGGAGGAAATCAGCCCCAGCATTTT. The full variable domain, its missing parts supplied by reference TRBV7-2 and TRBJ1-5, is GAGVSQSPSNKVTEKGKDVELRCDPISGHTALYWYRQSLGQGLEFLIYFQGNSAPDKSGLPSDRFSAERTGGSVSTLTIQRTQQEDSAVYLCASSLQGGNQPQHFGDGTRLSIL.

There are many counts of this clonotype. The V gene is TRBV27, the J gene TRBJ2-2, with TRBD2 matching over 14 bases. CDR1 is MNHEY, CDR2 SMNVEV, per germline (reference sequence). V lost 5 bases and J lost 5; bases outside the gene matches: 10. CDR3 length equals 18 residues. DNA of the CDR3: TGTGCCAGCAGTCCGTCGGGACTAGCGGGAGTAAGGACCGGGGAGCTGTTTTTT. Residues: CASSPSGLAGVRTGELFF.

This clonotype was seen repeatedly, ten times or more. The chain links TRBV2 to TRBJ2-5; D ambiguous. The CDR3 extends over 15 amino acids. Germline-derived CDR1 and CDR2 are SNHLY and FYNNEI. Trimming left V 6 bases short and J 6 bases short, with 20 bases between. CDR3 loop: CASRRRLEPEKTQYF. The CDR3 nucleotides read TGTGCCAGCAGGCGCCGCTTAGAACCGGAAAAGACCCAGTACTTC. The entire variable domain, with the rest obtained from reference TRBV2 and TRBJ2-5, is as follows: EPEVTQTPSHQVTQMGQEVILRCVPISNHLYFYWYRQILGQKVEFLVSFYNNEISEKSEIFDDQFSVERPDGSNFTLKIRSTKLEDSAMYFCASRRRLEPEKTQYFGPGTRLLVL.

Relative to its sample, this clonotype is medium-sized. The chain is built from TRBV12-3 or TRBV12-4 and TRBJ2-7; D possibly uses TRBD1 or TRBD2 (5 bases each). With 2 bases removed from V and 2 bases from J, the gap between germline ends came to 10 bases. The CDR3 is made up of 14 amino acids. The CDR3 spells CASSLRGETYEQYF. For the CDR3, the DNA is TGTGCCAGCAGTTTACGGGGCGAAACCTACGAGCAGTACTTC.

In its sample, this clonotype is medium-sized. The gene calls are TRBV29-1 and TRBJ1-1; 9 nucleotides match TRBD1. After removal of 7 bases from V and 7 bases from J, the junction contained 10 bases not matched to a gene. There are 13 residues in the CDR3. Germline V gene data show CDR1 as SQVTM and CDR2 as ANQGSEA. The CDR3 nucleotides read TGCAGCGCCCGATTACAGGGGGCTAATGAAGCTTTCTTT. This gives the protein CSARLQGANEAFF.